The T cell receptor (beta chain) under discussion was sequenced for a study of blood T cell repertoires in COVID-19. Overall study context: Both acute and convalescent COVID-19 samples were obtained from the United States, Italy and Spain.

The germline CDR1 and CDR2 sequences are MNHEY and SMNVEV (reference sequence). V lost 3 bases and J lost 3; bases outside the gene matches: 3. This CDR3 contains 14 residues. Clones were sequenced by immunoSEQ multiplex PCR, and TCRdb holds only the in-frame ones, with some missing. The data contain tens of thousands of clones, 90% of them seen just once; the ten biggest clones take up less than 9.5%. The gene calls are TRBV27 and TRBJ1-2; 8 nucleotides agree with TRBD1. Sample: peripheral blood. The TCR comes from a woman older than 75 with active COVID-19. CDR3 amino acids: CASSFSGGYYGYTF. In DNA form, the CDR3 reads TGTGCCAGCAGTTTTTCAGGGGGCTACTATGGCTACACCTTC.